This record concerns one T cell receptor (beta chain) sequence. The antigen remains undetermined. This entry is derived from a study of siplizumab effects on memory and regulatory T cells. The assay was immunoSEQ multiplex PCR, and TCRdb's table has in-frame clones only and misses some. The sample contains approximately 94,000 clones, more than 95% of which appear only once. In germline, CDR1 is SGHRS, CDR2 YFSETQ. The CDR3 has 14 amino acids. Trimming stripped 2 bases from V and 6 bases from J, with 13 bases between. Study-wide points: Naive T cells were seen as more diverse than memory cells and as major alloresponse contributors. Among sequences traceable to unstimulated CD4+ memory cells, alloreactive ones were significantly reduced by siplizumab. A minor fraction of alloreactive clones, and no more, mapped to unstimulated subsets.

The sequence was collected from a human donor in good health. The chain recombines TRBV5-1 with TRBJ2-3, with D perhaps TRBD2 (5 bases). The sequencing input was naive CD4+ T cells sorted from blood. The CDR3 protein is CASSLVSRGDTQYF. Here the CDR3 DNA reads TGCGCCAGCAGCTTAGTTAGCAGAGGGGATACGCAGTATTTT.